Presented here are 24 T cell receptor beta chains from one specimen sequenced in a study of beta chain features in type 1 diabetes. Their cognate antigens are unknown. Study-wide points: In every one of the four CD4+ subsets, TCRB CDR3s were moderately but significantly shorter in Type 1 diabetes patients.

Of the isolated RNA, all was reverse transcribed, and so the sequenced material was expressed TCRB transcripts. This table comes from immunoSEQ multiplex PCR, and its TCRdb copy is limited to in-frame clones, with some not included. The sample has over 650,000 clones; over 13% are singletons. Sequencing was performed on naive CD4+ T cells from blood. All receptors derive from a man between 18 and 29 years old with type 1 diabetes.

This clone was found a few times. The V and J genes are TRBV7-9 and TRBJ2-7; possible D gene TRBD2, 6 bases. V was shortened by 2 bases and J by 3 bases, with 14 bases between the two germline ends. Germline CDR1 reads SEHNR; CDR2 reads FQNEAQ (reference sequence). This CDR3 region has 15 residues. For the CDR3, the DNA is TGTGCCAGCAGCTTATTTCGGGGGAAAGGCTACGAGCAGTACTTC. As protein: CASSLFRGKGYEQYF.

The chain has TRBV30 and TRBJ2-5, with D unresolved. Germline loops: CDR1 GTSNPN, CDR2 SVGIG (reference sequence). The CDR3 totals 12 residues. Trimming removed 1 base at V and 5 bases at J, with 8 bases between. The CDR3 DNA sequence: TGTGCCTGGAGTGCACGAGGCGAGACCCAGTACTTC. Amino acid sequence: CAWSARGETQYF.

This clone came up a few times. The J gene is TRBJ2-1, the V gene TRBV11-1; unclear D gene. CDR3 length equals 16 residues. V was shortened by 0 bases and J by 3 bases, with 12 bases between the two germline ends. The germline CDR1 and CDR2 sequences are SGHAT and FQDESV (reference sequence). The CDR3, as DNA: TGTGCCAGCAGCTTAGCGCAAAGTGGAGACTACAATGAGCAGTTCTTC. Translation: CASSLAQSGDYNEQFF.

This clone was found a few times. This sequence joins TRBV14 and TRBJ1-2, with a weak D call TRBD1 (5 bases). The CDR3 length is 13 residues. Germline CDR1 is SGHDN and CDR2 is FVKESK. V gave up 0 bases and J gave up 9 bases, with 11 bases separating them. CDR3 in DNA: TGTGCCAGCAGCCAAGATAGAGGGGATCGCTACACCTTC. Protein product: CASSQDRGDRYTF.

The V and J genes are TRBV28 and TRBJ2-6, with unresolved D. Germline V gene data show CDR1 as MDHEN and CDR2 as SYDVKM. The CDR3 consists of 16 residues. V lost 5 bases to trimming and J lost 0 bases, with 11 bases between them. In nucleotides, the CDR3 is TGTGCCAGCAGTGGCAGGTTACTCTCTGGGGCCAACGTCCTGACTTTC. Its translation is CASSGRLLSGANVLTF.

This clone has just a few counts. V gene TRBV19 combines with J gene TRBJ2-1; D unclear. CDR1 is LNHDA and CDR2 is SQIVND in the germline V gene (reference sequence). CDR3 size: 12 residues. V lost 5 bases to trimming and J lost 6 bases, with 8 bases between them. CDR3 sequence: CASSPYGNEQFF. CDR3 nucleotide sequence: TGTGCCAGTAGTCCGTACGGCAATGAGCAGTTCTTC. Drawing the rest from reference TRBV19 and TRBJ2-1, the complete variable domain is DGGITQSPKYLFRKEGQNVTLSCEQNLNHDAMYWYRQDPGQGLRLIYYSQIVNDFQKGDIAEGYSVSREKKESFPLTVTSAQKNPTAFYLCASSPYGNEQFFGPGTRLTVL.

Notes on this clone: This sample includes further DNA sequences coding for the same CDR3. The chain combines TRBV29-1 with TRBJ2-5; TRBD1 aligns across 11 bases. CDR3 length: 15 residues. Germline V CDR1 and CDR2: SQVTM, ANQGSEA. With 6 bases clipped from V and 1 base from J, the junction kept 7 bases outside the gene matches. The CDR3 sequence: CSVSGTGGPQETQYF. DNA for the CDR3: TGCAGCGTCTCCGGGACAGGGGGGCCCCAAGAGACCCAGTACTTC.

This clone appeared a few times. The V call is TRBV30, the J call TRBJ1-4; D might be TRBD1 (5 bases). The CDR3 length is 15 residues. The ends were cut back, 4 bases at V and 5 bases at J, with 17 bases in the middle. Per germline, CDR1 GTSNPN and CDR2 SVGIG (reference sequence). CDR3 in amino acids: CAWNRGQGENEKLFF. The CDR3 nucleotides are TGTGCCTGGAACCGAGGACAAGGGGAGAATGAAAAACTGTTTTTT.

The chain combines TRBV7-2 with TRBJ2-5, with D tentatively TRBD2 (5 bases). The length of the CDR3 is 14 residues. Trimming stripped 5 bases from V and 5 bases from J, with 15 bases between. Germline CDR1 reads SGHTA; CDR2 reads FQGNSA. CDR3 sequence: CASSPGPSWETQYF. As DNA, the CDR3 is TGTGCCAGCAGCCCAGGACCTAGCTGGGAGACCCAGTACTTC.

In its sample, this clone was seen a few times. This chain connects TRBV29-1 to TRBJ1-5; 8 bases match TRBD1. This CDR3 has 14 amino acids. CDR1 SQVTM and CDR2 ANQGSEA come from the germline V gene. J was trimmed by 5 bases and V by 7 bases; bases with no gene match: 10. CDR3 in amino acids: CSAATGGFDQPQHF. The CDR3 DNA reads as TGCAGCGCCGCTACAGGGGGGTTCGATCAGCCCCAGCATTTT.

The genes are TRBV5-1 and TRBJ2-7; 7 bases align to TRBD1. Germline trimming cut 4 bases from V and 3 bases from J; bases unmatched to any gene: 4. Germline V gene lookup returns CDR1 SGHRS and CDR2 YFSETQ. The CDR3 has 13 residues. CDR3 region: CASSPGQYYEQYF. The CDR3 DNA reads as TGCGCCAGCAGCCCGGGACAGTACTACGAGCAGTACTTC.

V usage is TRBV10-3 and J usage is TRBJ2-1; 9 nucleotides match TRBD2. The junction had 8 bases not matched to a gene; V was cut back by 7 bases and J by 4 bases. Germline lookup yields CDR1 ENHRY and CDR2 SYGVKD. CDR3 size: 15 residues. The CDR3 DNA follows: TGTGCCATCATGGATCTAGCGGGATCTTACAATGAGCAGTTCTTC. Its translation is CAIMDLAGSYNEQFF.

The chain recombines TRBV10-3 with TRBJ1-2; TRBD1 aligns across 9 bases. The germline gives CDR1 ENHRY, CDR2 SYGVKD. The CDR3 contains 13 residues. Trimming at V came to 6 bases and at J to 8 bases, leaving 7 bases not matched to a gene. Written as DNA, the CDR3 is TGTGCCATCAGGACCGGGACAGGGTACGGCTACACCTTC. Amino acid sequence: CAIRTGTGYGYTF.

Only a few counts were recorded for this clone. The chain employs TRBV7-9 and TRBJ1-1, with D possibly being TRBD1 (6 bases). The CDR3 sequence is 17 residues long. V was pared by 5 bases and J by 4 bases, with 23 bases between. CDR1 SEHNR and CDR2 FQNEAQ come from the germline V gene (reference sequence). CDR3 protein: CASSQGRSSMGITEAFF. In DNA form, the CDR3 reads TGTGCCAGCAGCCAGGGGAGGTCCAGCATGGGGATCACTGAAGCTTTCTTT.

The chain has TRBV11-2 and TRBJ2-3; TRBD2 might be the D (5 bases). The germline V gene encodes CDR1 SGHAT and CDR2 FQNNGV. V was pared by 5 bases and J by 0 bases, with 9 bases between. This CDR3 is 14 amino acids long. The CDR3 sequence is CASSRGRSTDTQYF. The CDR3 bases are TGTGCCAGCAGCCGAGGGCGTAGCACAGATACGCAGTATTTT.

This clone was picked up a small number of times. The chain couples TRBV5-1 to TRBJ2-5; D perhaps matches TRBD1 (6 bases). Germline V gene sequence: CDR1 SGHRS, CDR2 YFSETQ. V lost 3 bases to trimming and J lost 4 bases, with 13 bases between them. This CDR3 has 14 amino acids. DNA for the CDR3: TGCGCCAGCAGCTCACAGGGTGTGAGAGAGACCCAGTACTTC. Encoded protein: CASSSQGVRETQYF.

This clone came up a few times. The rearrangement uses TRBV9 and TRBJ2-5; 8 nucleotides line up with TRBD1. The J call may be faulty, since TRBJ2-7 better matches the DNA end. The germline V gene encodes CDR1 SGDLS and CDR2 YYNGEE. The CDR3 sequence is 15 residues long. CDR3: CASSDGTGAPYEQYF. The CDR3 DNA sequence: TGTGCCAGCAGCGACGGGACAGGAGCCCCCTACGAGCAGTACTTC.

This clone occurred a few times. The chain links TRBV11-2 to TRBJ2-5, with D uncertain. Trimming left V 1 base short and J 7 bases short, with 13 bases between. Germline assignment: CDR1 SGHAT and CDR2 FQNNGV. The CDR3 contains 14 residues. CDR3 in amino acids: CASSLGYDTGTQYF. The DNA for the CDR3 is TGTGCCAGCAGCTTAGGCTACGACACGGGGACCCAGTACTTC.

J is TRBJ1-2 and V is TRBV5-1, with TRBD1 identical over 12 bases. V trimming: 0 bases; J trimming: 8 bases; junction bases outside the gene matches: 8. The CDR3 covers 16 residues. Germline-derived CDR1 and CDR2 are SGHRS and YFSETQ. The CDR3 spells CASSLVSGTGGGGYTF. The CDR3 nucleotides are TGCGCCAGCAGCTTGGTATCCGGGACAGGGGGCGGCGGCTACACCTTC.

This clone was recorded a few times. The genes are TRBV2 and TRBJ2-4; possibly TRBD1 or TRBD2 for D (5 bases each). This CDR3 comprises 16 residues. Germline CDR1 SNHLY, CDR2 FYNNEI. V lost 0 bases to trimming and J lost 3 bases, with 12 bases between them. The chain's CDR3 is CASSEAPGTNKNIQYF. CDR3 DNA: TGTGCCAGCAGTGAAGCGCCGGGGACCAACAAAAACATTCAGTACTTC.

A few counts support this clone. CDR3 DNA sequence: TGCGCCAGCAGCCAGGCCCCGTATAGCAATCAGCCCCAGCATTTT. Amino acid sequence: CASSQAPYSNQPQHF. V gene TRBV4-3 combines with J gene TRBJ1-5, with D unclear. The CDR3 has 15 amino acids. Between the trimmed V and J ends, which lost 3 bases and 0 bases, there was a span of 9 bases. Germline CDR1 and CDR2: LGHNA and YSLEER.

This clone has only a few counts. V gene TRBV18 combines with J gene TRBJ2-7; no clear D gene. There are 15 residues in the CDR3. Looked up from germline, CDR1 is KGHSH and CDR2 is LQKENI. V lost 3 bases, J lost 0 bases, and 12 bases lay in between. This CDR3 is CASSPYPLSSYEQYF. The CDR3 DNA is TGTGCCAGCTCACCTTATCCACTGAGCTCCTACGAGCAGTACTTC.

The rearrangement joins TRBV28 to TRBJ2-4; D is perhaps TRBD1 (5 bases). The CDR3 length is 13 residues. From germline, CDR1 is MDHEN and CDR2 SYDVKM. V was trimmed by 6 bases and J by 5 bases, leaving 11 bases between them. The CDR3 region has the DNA TGTGCCAGCAGGGAGAGCAGGGAAAACATTCAGTACTTC. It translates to CASRESRENIQYF.

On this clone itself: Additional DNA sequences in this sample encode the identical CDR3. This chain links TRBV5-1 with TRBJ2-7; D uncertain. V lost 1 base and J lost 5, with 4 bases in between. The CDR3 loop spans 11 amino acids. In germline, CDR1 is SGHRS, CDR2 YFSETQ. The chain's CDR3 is CASSLRDEQYF. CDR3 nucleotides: TGCGCCAGCAGCTTGAGGGACGAGCAGTACTTC. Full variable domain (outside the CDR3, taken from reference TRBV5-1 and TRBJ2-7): KAGVTQTPRYLIKTRGQQVTLSCSPISGHRSVSWYQQTPGQGLQFLFEYFSETQRNKGNFPGRFSGRQFSNSRSEMNVSTLELGDSALYLCASSLRDEQYFGPGTRLTVT.